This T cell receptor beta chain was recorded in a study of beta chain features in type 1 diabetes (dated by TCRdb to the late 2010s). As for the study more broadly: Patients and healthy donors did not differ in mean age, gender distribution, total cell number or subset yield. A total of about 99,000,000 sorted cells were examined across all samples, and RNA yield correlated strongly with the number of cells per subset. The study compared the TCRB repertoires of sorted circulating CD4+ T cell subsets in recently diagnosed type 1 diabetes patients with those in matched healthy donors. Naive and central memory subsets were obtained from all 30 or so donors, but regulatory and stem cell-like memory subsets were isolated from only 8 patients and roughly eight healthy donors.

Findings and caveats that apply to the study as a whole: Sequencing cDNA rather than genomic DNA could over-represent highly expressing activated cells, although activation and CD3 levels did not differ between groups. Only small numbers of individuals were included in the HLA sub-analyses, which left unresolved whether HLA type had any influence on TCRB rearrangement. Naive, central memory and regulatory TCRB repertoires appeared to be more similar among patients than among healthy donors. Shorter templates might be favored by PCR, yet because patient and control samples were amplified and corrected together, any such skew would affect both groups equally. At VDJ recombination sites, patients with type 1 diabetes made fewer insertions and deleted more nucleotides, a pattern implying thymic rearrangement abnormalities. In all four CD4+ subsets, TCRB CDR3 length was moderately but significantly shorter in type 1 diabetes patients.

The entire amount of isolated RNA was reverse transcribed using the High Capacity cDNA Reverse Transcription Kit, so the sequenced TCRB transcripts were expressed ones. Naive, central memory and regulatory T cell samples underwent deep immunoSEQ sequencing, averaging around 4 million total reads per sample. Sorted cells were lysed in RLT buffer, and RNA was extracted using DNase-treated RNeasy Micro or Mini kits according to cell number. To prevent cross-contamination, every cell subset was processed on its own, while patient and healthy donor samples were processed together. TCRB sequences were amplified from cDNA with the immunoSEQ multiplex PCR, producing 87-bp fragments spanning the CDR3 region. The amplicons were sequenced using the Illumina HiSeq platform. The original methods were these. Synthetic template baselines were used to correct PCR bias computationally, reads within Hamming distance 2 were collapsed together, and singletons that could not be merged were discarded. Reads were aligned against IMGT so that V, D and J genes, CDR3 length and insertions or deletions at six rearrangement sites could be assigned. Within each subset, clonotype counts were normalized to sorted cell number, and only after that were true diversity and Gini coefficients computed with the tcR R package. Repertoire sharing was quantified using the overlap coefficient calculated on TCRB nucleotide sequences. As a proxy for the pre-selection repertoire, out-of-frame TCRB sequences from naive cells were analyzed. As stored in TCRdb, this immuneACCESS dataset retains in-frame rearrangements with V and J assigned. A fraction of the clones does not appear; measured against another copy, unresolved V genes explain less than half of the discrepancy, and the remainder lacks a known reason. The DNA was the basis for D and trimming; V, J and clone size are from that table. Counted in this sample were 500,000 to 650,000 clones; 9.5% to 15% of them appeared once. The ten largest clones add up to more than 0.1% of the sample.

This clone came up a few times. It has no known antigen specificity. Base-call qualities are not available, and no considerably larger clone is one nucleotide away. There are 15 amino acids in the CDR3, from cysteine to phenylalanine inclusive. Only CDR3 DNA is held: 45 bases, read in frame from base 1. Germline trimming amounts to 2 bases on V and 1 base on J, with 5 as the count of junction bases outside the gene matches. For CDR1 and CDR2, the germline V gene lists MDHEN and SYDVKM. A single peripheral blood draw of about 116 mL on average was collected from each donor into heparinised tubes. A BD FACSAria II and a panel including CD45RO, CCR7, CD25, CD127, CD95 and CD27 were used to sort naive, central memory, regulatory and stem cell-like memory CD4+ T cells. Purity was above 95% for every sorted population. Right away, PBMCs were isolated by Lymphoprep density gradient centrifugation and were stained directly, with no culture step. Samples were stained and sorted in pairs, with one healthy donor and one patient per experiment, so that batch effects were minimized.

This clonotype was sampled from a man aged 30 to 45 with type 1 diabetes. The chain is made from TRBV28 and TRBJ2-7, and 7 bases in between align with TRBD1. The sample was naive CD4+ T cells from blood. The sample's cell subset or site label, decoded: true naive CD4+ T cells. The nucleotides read TGTGCCAGCAGTTTAATCGGGACAGTTTCCTACGAGCAGTACTTC. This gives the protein CASSLIGTVSYEQYF. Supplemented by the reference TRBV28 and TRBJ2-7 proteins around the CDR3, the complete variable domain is DVKVTQSSRYLVKRTGEKVFLECVQDMDHENMFWYRQDPGLGLRLIYFSYDVKMKEKGDIPEGYSVSREKKERFSLILESASTNQTSMYLCASSLIGTVSYEQYFGPGTRLTVT.